This is a list of T cell receptor beta chains from one sample in a study of shared clonotypes between healthy human individuals. Here immunoSEQ multiplex PCR was the method, and the copy in TCRdb shows in-frame clones only, minus some. Altogether 1.6 million or so clones are present, approximately 98.5% being singletons, with the ten largest covering around 0.38%. The sample comprised naive CD4+ T cells sorted from blood. The receptors shown here come from a man aged 30 to 39 in good health. The CDR3 runs from the conserved cysteine through the conserved F or W. The D gene is left open where the match is weak. Clone size is shown for a subset of rows, as once, few, many or a class of expanded clone.

d_gene,j_gene,v_gene,abundance,CDR3aa,CDR3nt
NA,TRBJ2-1,TRBV10-1,NA,CASSWGVAREQFF,TGCGCCAGCAGTTGGGGGGTGGCTCGGGAGCAGTTCTTC
NA,TRBJ2-3,TRBV7-9,NA,CASSLARRDFFTDTQYF,TGTGCCAGCAGCTTAGCGCGGAGGGACTTTTTCACAGATACGCAGTATTTT
NA,TRBJ1-4,TRBV5-1,NA,CASSLEVMGAANEKLFF,TGCGCCAGCAGCTTGGAGGTGATGGGGGCGGCGAATGAAAAACTGTTTTTT
NA,TRBJ2-7,TRBV7-2,NA,CASSLGGSYPYEQYF,TGTGCCAGCAGCTTAGGGGGAAGCTACCCCTACGAGCAGTACTTC
NA,TRBJ1-4,TRBV25-1,NA,CASSERGSEWEKLFF,TGTGCCAGCAGTGAACGGGGGTCTGAATGGGAAAAACTGTTTTTT
NA,TRBJ1-2,TRBV2,NA,CASSESRKDYGYTF,TGTGCCAGCAGTGAAAGTCGGAAAGACTATGGCTACACCTTC
NA,TRBJ2-5,TRBV6-5,NA,CASSYATGRETQYF,TGTGCCAGCAGCTACGCAACAGGTCGAGAGACCCAGTACTTC
NA,TRBJ2-5,TRBV28,once,CASSFFAQTETQYF,TGTGCCAGCAGTTTTTTTGCCCAGACGGAGACCCAGTACTTC
TRBD2,TRBJ2-5,TRBV5-4,NA,CASSPAGGSRETQYF,TGTGCCAGCAGCCCGGCGGGCGGGAGCAGGGAGACCCAGTACTTC
NA,TRBJ1-1,TRBV5-1,once,CASSSQGSTEAFF,TGCGCCAGCAGCTCCCAGGGGAGCACTGAAGCTTTCTTT
TRBD1,TRBJ2-5,TRBV10-2,NA,CASSDGTGGILTQYF,TGCGCCAGCAGTGACGGAACAGGGGGCATTTTGACCCAGTACTTC
NA,TRBJ1-1,TRBV6-1,NA,CASSKPQTVEAFF,TGTGCCAGCAGTAAACCCCAGACAGTTGAAGCTTTCTTT
NA,TRBJ1-5,TRBV18,NA,CASSLLWVEDYQPQHF,TGTGCCAGCTCACTCCTCTGGGTGGAAGACTATCAGCCCCAGCATTTT
TRBD2,TRBJ2-1,TRBV28,NA,CASVNQGGSGNEQFF,TGTGCCAGCGTAAACCAGGGCGGGAGTGGAAATGAGCAGTTCTTC
NA,TRBJ2-2,TRBV25-1,NA,CASRTLTGTGELFF,TGTGCCAGCAGAACCCTGACAGGCACCGGGGAGCTGTTTTTT
TRBD1,TRBJ1-5,TRBV5-1,NA,CASSLWDSPGGYSNQPQHF,TGCGCCAGCAGCCTTTGGGACAGCCCTGGGGGTTATAGCAATCAGCCCCAGCATTTT
NA,TRBJ2-3,TRBV9,once,CASAQGVGTDTQYF,TGTGCCAGCGCCCAGGGAGTGGGAACAGATACGCAGTATTTT
NA,TRBJ1-5,TRBV23-1,NA,CASSQSGPQGFDSNQPQHF,TGCGCCAGCAGTCAATCGGGACCCCAGGGATTCGATAGCAATCAGCCCCAGCATTTT
TRBD2,TRBJ2-3,TRBV7-2,NA,CASSLIWTSSYTQYF,TGTGCCAGCAGCTTAATTTGGACTAGCTCGTATACGCAGTATTTT
TRBD2,TRBJ2-5,TRBV2,NA,CASSVEREGIQETQYF,TGTGCCAGCAGTGTCGAGCGGGAGGGAATTCAAGAGACCCAGTACTTC
NA,TRBJ2-5,TRBV5-1,NA,CASSFRLGRGQETQYF,TGCGCCAGCAGCTTTAGGCTCGGAAGGGGGCAAGAGACCCAGTACTTC
TRBD2,TRBJ2-1,TRBV13,NA,CASSLGLIAGDNEQFF,TGTGCCAGCAGCTTAGGCCTCATAGCGGGAGACAATGAGCAGTTCTTC
TRBD1,TRBJ1-2,TRBV19,NA,CASIQRNRGGYGYTF,TGTGCCAGTATCCAGAGGAACAGGGGTGGCTATGGCTACACCTTC
NA,TRBJ2-1,TRBV7-2,NA,CASSHASWGNEQFF,TGTGCCAGCAGCCATGCGTCATGGGGTAATGAGCAGTTCTTC
TRBD1,TRBJ1-4,TRBV7-8,NA,CASSLAIRTGKEKLFF,TGTGCCAGCAGCTTAGCGATCCGGACAGGGAAGGAAAAACTGTTTTTT
TRBD2,TRBJ2-3,TRBV5-1,NA,CASSLGTSGGTSTDTQYF,TGCGCCAGCAGCTTGGGGACTAGCGGGGGGACTAGCACAGATACGCAGTATTTT
NA,TRBJ2-1,TRBV29-1,NA,CSVRVDDEQFF,TGCAGCGTTCGAGTAGACGATGAGCAGTTCTTC
TRBD2,TRBJ2-1,TRBV7-2,NA,CASSFSGRFRDEQFF,TGTGCCAGCAGCTTTAGCGGGAGGTTCCGTGATGAGCAGTTCTTC
NA,TRBJ1-5,TRBV18,NA,CASSPLRIDWGGGSNQPQHF,TGTGCCAGCTCACCACTTCGGATTGATTGGGGAGGGGGTAGCAATCAGCCCCAGCATTTT
NA,TRBJ2-7,TRBV5-1,once,CASSEDRYASEQYF,TGCGCCAGCAGCGAGGACAGATATGCGTCCGAGCAGTACTTC